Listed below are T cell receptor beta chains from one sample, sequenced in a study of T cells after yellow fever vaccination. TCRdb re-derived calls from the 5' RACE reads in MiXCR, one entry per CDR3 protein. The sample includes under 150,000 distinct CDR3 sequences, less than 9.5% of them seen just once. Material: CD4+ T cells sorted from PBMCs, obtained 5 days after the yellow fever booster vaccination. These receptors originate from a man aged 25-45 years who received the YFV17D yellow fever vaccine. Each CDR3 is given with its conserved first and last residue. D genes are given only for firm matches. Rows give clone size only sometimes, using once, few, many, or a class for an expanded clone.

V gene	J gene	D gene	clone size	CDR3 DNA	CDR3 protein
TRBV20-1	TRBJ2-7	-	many	TGCAGTGCTAGGACGGAGCCCCTCTCCTACGAGCAGTACTTC	CSARTEPLSYEQYF
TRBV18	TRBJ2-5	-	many	TGTGCCAGCTCACTAGGACTGGAACAAGAGACCCAGTACTTC	CASSLGLEQETQYF
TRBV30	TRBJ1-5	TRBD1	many	TGTGCCTGGAGTACCCGGACAGGGGCACTCAATCAGCCCCAGCATTTT	CAWSTRTGALNQPQHF
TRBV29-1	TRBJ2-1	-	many	TGCAGCGTTGCAATGGGACGGTGGGATGAGCAGTTCTTC	CSVAMGRWDEQFF
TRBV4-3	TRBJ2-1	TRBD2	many	TGCGCCAGCAGCCCCCGCGCCCTAGCGGGAGCGGGCAATGAGCAGTTCTTC	CASSPRALAGAGNEQFF
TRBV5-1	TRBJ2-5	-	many	TGCGCCAGCAGCTTGGATGAGGGGTTGGAGACCCAGTACTTC	CASSLDEGLETQYF
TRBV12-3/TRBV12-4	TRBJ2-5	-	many	TGTGCCAGCAGTCCCAGCCTCCAAGAGACCCAGTACTTC	CASSPSLQETQYF
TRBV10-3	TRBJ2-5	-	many	TGTGCCATCAGTGACCACTCTGGGGAGTCGGAGACCCAGTACTTC	CAISDHSGESETQYF
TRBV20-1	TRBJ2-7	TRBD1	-	TGCAGTGCTAGATCGACAGGGGGCCGTGTTACGGAGCAGTACTTC	CSARSTGGRVTEQYF
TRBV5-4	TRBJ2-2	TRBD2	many	TGTGCCAGCAGCTGGGGACTAGCGAATGGGAACGGGGAGCTGTTTTTT	CASSWGLANGNGELFF
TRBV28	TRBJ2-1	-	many	TGTGCCAGCAGTCCCCCGGGAGAGGCCCACAATGAGCAGTTCTTC	CASSPPGEAHNEQFF
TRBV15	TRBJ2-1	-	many	TGTGCCACCAGCGGGGGGTCGGGTGTCAACAATGAGCAGTTCTTC	CATSGGSGVNNEQFF
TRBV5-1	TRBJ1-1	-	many	TGCGCCAGCAGCGTGGACCGGAACACTGAAGCTTTCTTT	CASSVDRNTEAFF
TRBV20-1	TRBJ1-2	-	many	TGCAGTGCCATCGACGGACGATATGGCTACACCTTC	CSAIDGRYGYTF
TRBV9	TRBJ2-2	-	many	TGTGCCAGCAGACTAGCACACACCGGGGAGCTGTTTTTT	CASRLAHTGELFF
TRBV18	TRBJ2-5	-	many	TGTGCCAGCTCCCCAGGGGTCCGAGAGACCCAGTACTTC	CASSPGVRETQYF